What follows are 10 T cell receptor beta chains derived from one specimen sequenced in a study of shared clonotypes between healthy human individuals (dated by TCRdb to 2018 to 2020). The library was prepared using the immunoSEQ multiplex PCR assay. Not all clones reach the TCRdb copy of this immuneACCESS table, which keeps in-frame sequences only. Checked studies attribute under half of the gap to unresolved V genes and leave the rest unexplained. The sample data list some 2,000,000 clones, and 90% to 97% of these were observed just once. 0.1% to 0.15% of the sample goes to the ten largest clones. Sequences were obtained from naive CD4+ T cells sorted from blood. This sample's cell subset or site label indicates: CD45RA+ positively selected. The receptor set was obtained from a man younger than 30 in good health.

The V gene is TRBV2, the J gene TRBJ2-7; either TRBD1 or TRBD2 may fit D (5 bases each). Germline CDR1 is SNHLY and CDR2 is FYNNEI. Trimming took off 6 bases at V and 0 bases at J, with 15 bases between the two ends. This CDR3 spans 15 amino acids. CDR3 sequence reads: CASSRGAQASYEQYF. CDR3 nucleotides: TGTGCCAGCAGCCGAGGGGCGCAAGCCTCCTACGAGCAGTACTTC.

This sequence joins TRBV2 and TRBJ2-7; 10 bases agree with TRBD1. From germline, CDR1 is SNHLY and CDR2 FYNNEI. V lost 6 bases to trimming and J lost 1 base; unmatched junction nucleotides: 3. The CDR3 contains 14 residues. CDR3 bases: TGTGCCAGCAGGAGGGACAGGGGATCCTACGAGCAGTACTTC. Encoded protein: CASRRDRGSYEQYF. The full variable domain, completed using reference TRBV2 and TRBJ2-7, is EPEVTQTPSHQVTQMGQEVILRCVPISNHLYFYWYRQILGQKVEFLVSFYNNEISEKSEIFDDQFSVERPDGSNFTLKIRSTKLEDSAMYFCASRRDRGSYEQYFGPGTRLTVT.

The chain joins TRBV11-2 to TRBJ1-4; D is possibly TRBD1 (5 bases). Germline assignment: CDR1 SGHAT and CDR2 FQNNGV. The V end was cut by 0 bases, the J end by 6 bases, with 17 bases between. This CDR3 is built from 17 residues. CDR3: CASSLDLRGAYDEKLFF. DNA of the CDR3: TGTGCCAGCAGCTTAGATCTTAGAGGGGCGTATGATGAAAAACTGTTTTTT.

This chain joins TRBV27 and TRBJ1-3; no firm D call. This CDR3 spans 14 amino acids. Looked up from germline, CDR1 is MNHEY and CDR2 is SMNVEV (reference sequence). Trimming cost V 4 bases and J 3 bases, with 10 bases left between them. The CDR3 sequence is CASSSPGSGNTIYF. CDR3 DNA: TGTGCCAGCAGTTCTCCCGGGAGTGGAAACACCATATATTTT.

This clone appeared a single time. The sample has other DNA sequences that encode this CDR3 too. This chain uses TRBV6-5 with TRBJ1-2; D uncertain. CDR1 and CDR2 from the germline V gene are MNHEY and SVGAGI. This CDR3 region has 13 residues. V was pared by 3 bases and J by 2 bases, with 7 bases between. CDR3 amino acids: CASSYTGNYGYTF. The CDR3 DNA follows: TGTGCCAGCAGTTATACCGGGAACTATGGCTACACCTTC.

Written as DNA, the CDR3 is TGCGCCAGCAGCTTTGGGGGCATGGAGACCCAGTACTTC. Translating gives CASSFGGMETQYF. This chain links TRBV5-1 with TRBJ2-5, with a possible D match to TRBD1 (6 bases). The CDR3 sequence is 13 residues long. Between the trimmed V and J ends, which lost 2 bases and 5 bases, there was a span of 10 bases. Germline CDR1 is SGHRS and CDR2 is YFSETQ. Complete variable domain (other parts from reference TRBV5-1 and TRBJ2-5): KAGVTQTPRYLIKTRGQQVTLSCSPISGHRSVSWYQQTPGQGLQFLFEYFSETQRNKGNFPGRFSGRQFSNSRSEMNVSTLELGDSALYLCASSFGGMETQYFGPGTRLLVL.

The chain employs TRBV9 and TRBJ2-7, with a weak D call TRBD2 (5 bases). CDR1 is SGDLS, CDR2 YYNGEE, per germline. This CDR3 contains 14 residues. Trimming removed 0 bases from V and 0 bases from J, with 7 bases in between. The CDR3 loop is CASSVGGFSYEQYF. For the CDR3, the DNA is TGTGCCAGCAGCGTAGGAGGGTTCTCCTACGAGCAGTACTTC.

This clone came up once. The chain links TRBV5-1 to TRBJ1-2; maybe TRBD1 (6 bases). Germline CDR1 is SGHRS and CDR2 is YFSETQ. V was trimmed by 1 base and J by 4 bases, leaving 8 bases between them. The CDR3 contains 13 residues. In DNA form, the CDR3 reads TGCGCCAGCAGCTTGTTCAGGGGCTATGGCTACACCTTC. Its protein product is CASSLFRGYGYTF.

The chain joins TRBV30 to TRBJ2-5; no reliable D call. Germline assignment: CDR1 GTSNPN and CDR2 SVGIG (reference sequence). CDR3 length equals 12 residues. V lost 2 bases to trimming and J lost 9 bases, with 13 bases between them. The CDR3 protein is CAWSPPGRAQYF. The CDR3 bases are TGTGCCTGGAGTCCCCCCGGACGGGCCCAGTACTTC.

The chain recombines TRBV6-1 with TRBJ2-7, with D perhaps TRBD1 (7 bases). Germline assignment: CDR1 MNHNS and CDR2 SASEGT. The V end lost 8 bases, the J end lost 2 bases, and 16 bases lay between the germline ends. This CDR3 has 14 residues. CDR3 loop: CASGGTERAYEQYF. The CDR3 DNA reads TGTGCCAGCGGAGGGACAGAGAGAGCCTACGAGCAGTACTTC.